Below, 18 T cell receptor beta chains from the same sample are listed, as sequenced in a study of Graves' ophthalmopathy and Graves' hyperthyroidism. RNA transcripts were the source from which TCR beta CDR3 regions were amplified. Amplification began with first-round RT-PCR using HTBI primers, then second-round multiplex PCR was performed. Via MiXCR, TCRdb re-called the multiplex PCR reads, giving one row per CDR3 protein. The sample lists 650,000 to 900,000 distinct CDR3 sequences; roughly 40% were seen once. The specimen was peripheral blood. Receptors were obtained from an adult man with Graves' ophthalmopathy.

In this sample, this clonotype turned up a few times. The chain uses TRBV5-6 and TRBJ1-5; no reliable D call. The germline gives CDR1 SGHDT, CDR2 YYEEEE. Trimming left V 3 bases short and J 6 bases short, with 10 bases between. The CDR3 extends over 13 amino acids. CDR3 loop: CASSSYSSQPQHF. CDR3 bases: TGTGCCAGCAGCTCTTACTCTAGTCAGCCCCAGCATTTT.

The table lists this clonotype with a few counts. The rearrangement links TRBV19 to TRBJ1-2; D is unresolved. V lost 10 bases and J 8 bases, leaving 20 bases between the germline ends. Germline CDR1 LNHDA, CDR2 SQIVND (reference sequence). This CDR3 has 13 amino acids. This chain's CDR3 is CAIWISREKGYTF. The CDR3 DNA reads as TGTGCCATATGGATCTCTAGGGAAAAAGGCTACACCTTC.

This clonotype was recorded once. The chain has TRBV20-1 and TRBJ2-2, with D uncertain. In germline, CDR1 is DFQATT, CDR2 SNEGSKA (reference sequence). The V end was cut by 3 bases, the J end by 8 bases, with 7 bases between. The CDR3 spans 11 residues. CDR3 coding DNA: TGCAGTGCTAGGGACGGGGGGGAGCTGTTTTTT. It is translated as CSARDGGELFF.

The chain has TRBV15 and TRBJ2-5; 8 nucleotides line up with TRBD1. V shed 10 bases and J 3 bases; nucleotides not matched to a gene: 16. Germline V CDR1 and CDR2: LNHNV, YYDKDF (reference sequence). The CDR3 consists of 16 residues. The CDR3 loop reads CASSEGAGTGEETQYF. The CDR3 nucleotides are TGTGCCAGCAGTGAAGGGGCCGGGACAGGAGAAGAGACCCAGTACTTC.

This chain uses TRBV29-1 with TRBJ2-7, with 9 bases fitting TRBD1. Germline V CDR1 and CDR2: SQVTM, ANQGSEA. The CDR3 is 12 residues long. V shed 3 bases, J shed 12 bases, and the junction held 9 bases outside the gene matches. This CDR3 is CSVDYGTGNPYF. CDR3 coding DNA: TGCAGCGTTGACTACGGGACAGGGAACCCGTACTTC.

This clonotype was observed a handful of times. The CDR3 nucleotides are TGTGCCAGCAGTTACCCGGGACAGGGGGCGCGGGAGACCCAGTACTTC. Amino acids: CASSYPGQGARETQYF. The J gene is TRBJ2-5, the V gene TRBV28, with 12 bases aligning to TRBD1. CDR1 is MDHEN, CDR2 SYDVKM, per germline. Trimming removed 4 bases from V and 5 bases from J; junction bases left unmatched: 8. The CDR3 has 16 residues.

This chain links TRBV20-1 with TRBJ1-2; 9 positions match TRBD1. J was trimmed by 10 bases and V by 5 bases; bases with no gene match: 17. Germline V gives CDR1 DFQATT, CDR2 SNEGSKA (reference sequence). This CDR3 comprises 15 residues. In nucleotides, the CDR3 is TGCAGTGCTCGATCAACCGGGACAGGGCCATCGTCCTACACCTTC. The encoded protein is CSARSTGTGPSSYTF.

This clonotype was detected many times. The chain has TRBV15 and TRBJ1-5; a weak D match, TRBD1 (5 bases). Germline V gives CDR1 LNHNV, CDR2 YYDKDF (reference sequence). Deletions cut 5 bases from V and 0 bases from J, with 11 bases between. The CDR3 covers 15 residues. CDR3 amino acids: CATSLTAFSNQPQHF. CDR3 bases: TGTGCCACCAGCTTGACAGCGTTTAGCAATCAGCCCCAGCATTTT.

This chain connects TRBV29-1 to TRBJ2-1; no clear D gene. V lost 1 base and J 5 bases, leaving 3 bases between the germline ends. Germline CDR1 is SQVTM and CDR2 is ANQGSEA. The CDR3 has 11 residues. The CDR3 sequence: CSVEGDNEQFF. DNA of the CDR3: TGCAGCGTTGAAGGTGACAATGAGCAGTTCTTC.

As regards this clonotype: At one of its ends the junction is not consistent with the germline gene, which may arise from a read error. V and J are TRBV7-7 and TRBJ2-5; 9 nucleotides align to TRBD2. The CDR3 loop spans 15 amino acids. Germline CDR1 and CDR2: SSHAT and FNYEAQ (reference sequence). The CDR3 is CASSAGGPAEETQYF. In nucleotides, the CDR3 is TGTGCTAGCAGCGCGGGGGGGCCTGCTGAAGAGACCCAGTACTTC.

CDR3 protein: CGAEQPNTGELFF. The CDR3 bases are TGCGGCGCGGAACAGCCGAACACCGGGGAGCTGTTTTTT. The rearrangement uses TRBV29-1 and TRBJ2-2; D ambiguous. The germline V gene encodes CDR1 SQVTM and CDR2 ANQGSEA. CDR3 length: 13 amino acids.

The rearrangement uses TRBV2 and TRBJ1-2; TRBD1 matches at 8 bases. The CDR3 contains 14 residues. Germline values: CDR1 SNHLY, CDR2 FYNNEI. V gave up 3 bases and J gave up 4 bases; unmatched junction bases: 4. The CDR3 bases are TGTGCCAGCAGTGATATGCAGGGGGCCTATGGCTACACCTTC. Encoded protein: CASSDMQGAYGYTF. Together with reference TRBV2 and TRBJ1-2, the CDR3 gives the full variable domain: EPEVTQTPSHQVTQMGQEVILRCVPISNHLYFYWYRQILGQKVEFLVSFYNNEISEKSEIFDDQFSVERPDGSNFTLKIRSTKLEDSAMYFCASSDMQGAYGYTFGSGTRLTVV.

Of note for this clonotype: The junction and the germline gene differ at one end; a read error may be behind it. The chain recombines TRBV9 with TRBJ2-5; TRBD2 aligns across 7 bases. In germline, CDR1 is SGDLS, CDR2 YYNGEE. The CDR3 consists of 14 residues. CDR3 amino acids: CASSVGEGVETQYF. DNA of the CDR3: TGTGCCAGCAGTGTAGGGGAGGGTGTAGAGACCCAGTACTTC. Combining the CDR3 with reference TRBV9 and TRBJ2-5 gives the whole variable domain DSGVTQTPKHLITATGQRVTLRCSPRSGDLSVYWYQQSLDQGLQFLIQYYNGEERAKGNILERFSAQQFPDLHSELNLSSLELGDSALYFCASSVGEGVETQYFGPGTRLLVL.

The sample holds many counts of this clonotype. J is TRBJ1-1 and V is TRBV19, with 7 bases fitting TRBD1. CDR3 size: 14 residues. With V trimmed by 3 bases and J by 5 bases, 6 bases remained unmatched. Germline CDR1 is LNHDA and CDR2 is SQIVND (reference sequence). The CDR3 DNA sequence: TGTGCCAGTAGTATGGGCAGGGGGAGAACTGAAGCTTTCTTT. Protein product: CASSMGRGRTEAFF.

The V and J genes are TRBV11-3 and TRBJ2-5; a weak D match, TRBD2 (5 bases). The CDR3 spans 14 residues. The germline V gene has CDR1 SGHNT and CDR2 YENEEA. V shed 5 bases and J shed 4 bases, with 14 bases lying between them. The CDR3: CASSQRGQSETQYF. Here the CDR3 DNA reads TGTGCCAGCAGCCAAAGAGGGCAGTCAGAGACCCAGTACTTC.

The CDR3 nucleotides read TGCAGTGCTAGAACTGGGTTCGGGACCCGGAGCTCCTACGAGCAGTACTTC. Protein sequence: CSARTGFGTRSSYEQYF. V and J are TRBV20-1 and TRBJ2-5; D tentatively fits TRBD1 or TRBD2 (5 bases each). Judging by the DNA end, TRBJ2-7 fits better; the J call may be wrong. Looked up from germline, CDR1 is DFQATT and CDR2 is SNEGSKA (reference sequence). This CDR3 contains 17 residues.

The genes are TRBV20-1 and TRBJ2-5, with 11 bases that match TRBD2. This CDR3 comprises 12 residues. The junction had 3 bases not matched to a gene; V was cut back by 5 bases and J by 7 bases. From germline, CDR1 is DFQATT and CDR2 SNEGSKA (reference sequence). In nucleotides, the CDR3 is TGCAGTGCTCTTAGCGGGAGGGGGACCCAGTACTTC. Residues: CSALSGRGTQYF.

The chain is built from TRBV7-9 and TRBJ1-2; D is possibly TRBD1 (6 bases). The CDR3 has 12 residues. Between the trimmed V and J ends, which lost 3 bases and 6 bases, there was a span of 8 bases. CDR1 is SEHNR and CDR2 is FQNEAQ in the germline V gene (reference sequence). The CDR3 DNA is TGTGCCAGCAGCTTCACAGGGCATGGCTACACCTTC. It yields the protein CASSFTGHGYTF.